Listed here is a single T cell receptor (beta chain). The same CDR3 is also encoded by other DNA sequences in this sample. The sample originates from a study of control samples from healthy donors and cancer patients. The V end was cut by 6 bases, the J end by 3 bases, with 8 bases between. CDR3 length: 12 amino acids. Germline CDR1 and CDR2: KGHSH and LQKENI. Clones were sequenced by immunoSEQ multiplex PCR, and TCRdb holds only the in-frame ones, with some missing. The sample contains 200,000 to 250,000 clones, about 95% of which appear only once. Sequencing was carried out using blood. The chain combines TRBV18 with TRBJ2-5; D is perhaps TRBD2 (5 bases). This TCR was sampled from a man aged 45 to 65 in good health. The CDR3 sequence is CASSPGEETQYF. The CDR3 bases are TGTGCCAGCTCGCCCGGGGAAGAGACCCAGTACTTC.